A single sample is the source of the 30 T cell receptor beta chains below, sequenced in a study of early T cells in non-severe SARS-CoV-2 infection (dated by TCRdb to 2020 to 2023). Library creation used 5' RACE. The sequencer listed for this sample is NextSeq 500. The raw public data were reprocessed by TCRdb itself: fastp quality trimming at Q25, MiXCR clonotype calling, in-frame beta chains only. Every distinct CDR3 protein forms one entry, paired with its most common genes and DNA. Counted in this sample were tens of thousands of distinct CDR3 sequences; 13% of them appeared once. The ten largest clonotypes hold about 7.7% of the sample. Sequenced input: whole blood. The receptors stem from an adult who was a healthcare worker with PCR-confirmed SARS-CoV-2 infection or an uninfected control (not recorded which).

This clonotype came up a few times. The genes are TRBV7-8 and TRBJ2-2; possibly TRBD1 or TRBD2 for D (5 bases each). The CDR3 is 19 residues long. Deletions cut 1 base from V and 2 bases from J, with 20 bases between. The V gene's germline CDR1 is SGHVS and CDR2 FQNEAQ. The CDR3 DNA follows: TGTGCCAGCAGCTTAGTAGGAATGAGGGGCAGTTTTAACACCGGGGAGCTGTTTTTT. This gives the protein CASSLVGMRGSFNTGELFF.

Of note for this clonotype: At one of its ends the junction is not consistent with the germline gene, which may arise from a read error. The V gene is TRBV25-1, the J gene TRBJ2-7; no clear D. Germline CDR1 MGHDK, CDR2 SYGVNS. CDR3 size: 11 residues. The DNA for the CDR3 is TGTGTCAGCAGTGGCCTCTACGAGCAGTACTTC. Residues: CVSSGLYEQYF.

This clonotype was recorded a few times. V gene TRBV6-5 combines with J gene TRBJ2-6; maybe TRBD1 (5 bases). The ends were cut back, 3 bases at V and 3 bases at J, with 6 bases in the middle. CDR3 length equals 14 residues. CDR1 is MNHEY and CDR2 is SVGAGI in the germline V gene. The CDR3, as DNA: TGTGCCAGCAGTTATGGACATGGGGCCAACGTCCTGACTTTC. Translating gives CASSYGHGANVLTF.

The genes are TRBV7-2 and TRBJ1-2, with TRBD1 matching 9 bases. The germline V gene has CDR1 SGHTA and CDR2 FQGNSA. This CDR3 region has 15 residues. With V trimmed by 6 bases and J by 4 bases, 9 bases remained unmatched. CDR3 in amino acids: CASRPEQGATYGYTF. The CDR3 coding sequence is TGTGCCAGCAGACCAGAACAGGGGGCCACCTATGGCTACACCTTC.

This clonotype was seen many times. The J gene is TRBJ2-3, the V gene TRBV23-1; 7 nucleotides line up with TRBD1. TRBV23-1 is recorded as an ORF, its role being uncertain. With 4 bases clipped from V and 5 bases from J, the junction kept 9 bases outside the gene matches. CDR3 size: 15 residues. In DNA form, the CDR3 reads TGCGCCAGCAGTCCACGGGACAGCTTTGGAGATACGCAGTATTTT. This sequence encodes CASSPRDSFGDTQYF.

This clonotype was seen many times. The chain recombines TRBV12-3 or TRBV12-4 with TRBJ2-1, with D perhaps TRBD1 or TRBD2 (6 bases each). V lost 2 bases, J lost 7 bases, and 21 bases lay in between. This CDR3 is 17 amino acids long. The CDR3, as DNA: TGTGCCAGCAGTTTAAAAGGGAGTGGGCAGGGGAGGAATGAGCAGTTCTTC. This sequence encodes CASSLKGSGQGRNEQFF.

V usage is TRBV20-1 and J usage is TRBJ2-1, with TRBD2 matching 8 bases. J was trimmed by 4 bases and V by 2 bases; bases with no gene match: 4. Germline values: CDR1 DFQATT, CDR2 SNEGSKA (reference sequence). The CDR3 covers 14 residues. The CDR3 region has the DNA TGCAGTGCTAGAAGTACTAGCGGATACAATGAGCAGTTCTTC. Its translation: CSARSTSGYNEQFF.

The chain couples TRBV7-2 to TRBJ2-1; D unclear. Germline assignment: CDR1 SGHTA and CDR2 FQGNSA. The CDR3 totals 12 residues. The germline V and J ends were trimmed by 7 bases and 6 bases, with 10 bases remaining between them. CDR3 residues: CASTTIFNEQFF. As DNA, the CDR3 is TGTGCCAGCACCACTATATTCAATGAGCAGTTCTTC.

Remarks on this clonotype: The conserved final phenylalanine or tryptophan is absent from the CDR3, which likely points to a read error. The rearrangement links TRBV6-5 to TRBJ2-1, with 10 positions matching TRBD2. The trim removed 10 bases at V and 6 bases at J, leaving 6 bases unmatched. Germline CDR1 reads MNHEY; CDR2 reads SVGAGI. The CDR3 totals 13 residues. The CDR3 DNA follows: TGTGCCACCGGAGCGGGAGGGTCCAATGAGCAGTTCCTC. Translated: CATGAGGSNEQFL.

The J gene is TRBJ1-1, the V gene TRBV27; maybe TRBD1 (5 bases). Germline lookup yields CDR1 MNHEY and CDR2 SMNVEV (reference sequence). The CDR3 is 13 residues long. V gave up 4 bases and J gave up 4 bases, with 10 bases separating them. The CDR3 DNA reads TGTGCCAGCAGTTCTCAGGGCGGCACTGAAGCTTTCTTT. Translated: CASSSQGGTEAFF.

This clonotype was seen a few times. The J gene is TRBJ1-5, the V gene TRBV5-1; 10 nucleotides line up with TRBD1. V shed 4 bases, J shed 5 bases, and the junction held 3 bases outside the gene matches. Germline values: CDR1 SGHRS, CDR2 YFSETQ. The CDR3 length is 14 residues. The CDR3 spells CASSRGQGDQPQHF. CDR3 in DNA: TGCGCCAGCAGCAGAGGACAGGGGGATCAGCCCCAGCATTTT.

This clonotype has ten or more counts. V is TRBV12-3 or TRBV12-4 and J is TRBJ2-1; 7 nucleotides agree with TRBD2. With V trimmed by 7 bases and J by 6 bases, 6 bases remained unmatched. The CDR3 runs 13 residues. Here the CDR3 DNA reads TGTGCCAGCATACGGACGGGGGGCAATGAGCAGTTCTTC. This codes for CASIRTGGNEQFF.

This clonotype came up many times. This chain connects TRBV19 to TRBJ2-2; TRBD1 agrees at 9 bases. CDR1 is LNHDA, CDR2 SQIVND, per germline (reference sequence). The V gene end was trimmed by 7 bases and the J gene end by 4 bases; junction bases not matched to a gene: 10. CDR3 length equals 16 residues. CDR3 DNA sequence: TGTGCCAGTAAAACTGGACAGGGGCCGGGCACCGGGGAGCTGTTTTTT. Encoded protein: CASKTGQGPGTGELFF.

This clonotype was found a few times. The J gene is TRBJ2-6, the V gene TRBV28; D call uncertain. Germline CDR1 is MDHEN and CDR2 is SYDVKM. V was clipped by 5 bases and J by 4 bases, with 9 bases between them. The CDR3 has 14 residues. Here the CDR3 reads CASSGLSGANVLTF. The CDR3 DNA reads TGTGCCAGCAGTGGTTTATCCGGGGCCAACGTCCTGACTTTC.

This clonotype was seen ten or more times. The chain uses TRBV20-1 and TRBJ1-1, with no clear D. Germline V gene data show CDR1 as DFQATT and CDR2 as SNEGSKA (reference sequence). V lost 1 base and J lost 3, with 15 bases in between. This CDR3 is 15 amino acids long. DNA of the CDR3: TGCAGTGCTAGAGCAACGGTCTGGATGGACACTGAAGCTTTCTTT. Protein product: CSARATVWMDTEAFF.

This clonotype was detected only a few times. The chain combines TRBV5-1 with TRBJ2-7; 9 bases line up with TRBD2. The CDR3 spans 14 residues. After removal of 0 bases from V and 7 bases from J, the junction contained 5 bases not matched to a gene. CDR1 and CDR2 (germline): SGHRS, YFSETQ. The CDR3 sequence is CASSLAVTSGEQYF. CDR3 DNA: TGCGCCAGCAGCTTGGCCGTCACTAGCGGGGAGCAGTACTTC.

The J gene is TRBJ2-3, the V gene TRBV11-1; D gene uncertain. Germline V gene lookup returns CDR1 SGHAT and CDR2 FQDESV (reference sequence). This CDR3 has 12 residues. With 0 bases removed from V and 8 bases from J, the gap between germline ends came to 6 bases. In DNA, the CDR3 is TGTGCCAGCAGCTTAGCTCGAAGTACGCAGTATTTT. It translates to CASSLARSTQYF.

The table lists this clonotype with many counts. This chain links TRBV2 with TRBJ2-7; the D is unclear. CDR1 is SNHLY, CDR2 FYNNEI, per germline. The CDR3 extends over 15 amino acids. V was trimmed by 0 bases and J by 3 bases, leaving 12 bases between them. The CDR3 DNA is TGTGCCAGCAGTGAAGCGGCCAACAAAATCTACGAGCAGTACTTC. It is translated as CASSEAANKIYEQYF.

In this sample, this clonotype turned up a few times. The CDR3 reads CASSTLPRREQYF. In DNA form, the CDR3 reads TGTGCCAGCAGTACGCTGCCTAGGCGCGAGCAGTACTTC. V gene TRBV28 combines with J gene TRBJ2-7, with no clear D. V was trimmed by 5 bases and J by 6 bases, leaving 14 bases between them. The CDR3 consists of 13 residues. Germline V gene lookup returns CDR1 MDHEN and CDR2 SYDVKM.

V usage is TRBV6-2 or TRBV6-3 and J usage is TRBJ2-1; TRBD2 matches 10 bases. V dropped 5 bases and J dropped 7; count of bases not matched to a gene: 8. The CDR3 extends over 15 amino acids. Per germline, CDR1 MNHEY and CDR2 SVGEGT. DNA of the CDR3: TGTGCCAGCAGTAATCAAGCGGGAGGGTTAAATGAGCAGTTCTTC. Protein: CASSNQAGGLNEQFF.

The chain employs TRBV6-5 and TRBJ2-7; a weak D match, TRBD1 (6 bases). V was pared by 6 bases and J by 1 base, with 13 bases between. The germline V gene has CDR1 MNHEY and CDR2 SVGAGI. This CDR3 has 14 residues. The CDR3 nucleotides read TGTGCCAGCAGCCTCACAGGGTCGTCCTACGAGCAGTACTTC. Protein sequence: CASSLTGSSYEQYF.

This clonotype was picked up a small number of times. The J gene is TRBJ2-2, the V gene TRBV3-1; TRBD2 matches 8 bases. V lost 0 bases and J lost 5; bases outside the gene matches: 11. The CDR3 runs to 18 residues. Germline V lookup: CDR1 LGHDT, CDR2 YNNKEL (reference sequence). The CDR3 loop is CASSQEKGIAGRTGELFF. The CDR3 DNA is TGTGCCAGCAGCCAAGAAAAGGGAATAGCGGGACGAACCGGGGAGCTGTTTTTT.

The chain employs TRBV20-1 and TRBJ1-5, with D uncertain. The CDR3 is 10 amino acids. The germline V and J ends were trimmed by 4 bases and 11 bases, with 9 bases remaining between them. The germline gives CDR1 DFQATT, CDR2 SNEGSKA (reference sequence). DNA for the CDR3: TGCAGTGCTAATCTGGGAGCCCAGCATTTT. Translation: CSANLGAQHF.

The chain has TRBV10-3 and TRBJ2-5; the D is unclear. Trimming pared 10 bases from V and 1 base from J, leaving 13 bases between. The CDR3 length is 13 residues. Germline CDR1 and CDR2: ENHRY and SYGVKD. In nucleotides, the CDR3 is TGTGCCACCCAGTTGAAGGCCCAAGAGACCCAGTACTTC. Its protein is CATQLKAQETQYF.

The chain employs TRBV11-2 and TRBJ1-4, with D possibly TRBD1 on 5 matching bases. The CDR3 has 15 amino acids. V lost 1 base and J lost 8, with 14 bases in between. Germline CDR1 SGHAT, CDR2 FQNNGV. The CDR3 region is CASSLAVGRSEKLFF. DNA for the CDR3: TGTGCCAGCAGCTTAGCCGTGGGGCGGTCCGAAAAACTGTTTTTT.

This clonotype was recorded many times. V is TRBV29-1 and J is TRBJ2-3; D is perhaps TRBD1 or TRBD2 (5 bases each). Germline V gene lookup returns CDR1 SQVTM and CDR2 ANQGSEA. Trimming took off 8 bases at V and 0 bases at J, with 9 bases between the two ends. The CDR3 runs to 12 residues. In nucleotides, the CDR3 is TGCAGCTTCGAGGGGAGCACAGATACGCAGTATTTT. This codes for CSFEGSTDTQYF.

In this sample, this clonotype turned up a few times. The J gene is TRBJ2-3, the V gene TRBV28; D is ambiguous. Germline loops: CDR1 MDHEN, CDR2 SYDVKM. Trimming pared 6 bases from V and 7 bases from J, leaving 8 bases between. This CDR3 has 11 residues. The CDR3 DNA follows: TGTGCCAGCAGAGGCGGTAATACGCAGTATTTT. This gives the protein CASRGGNTQYF.

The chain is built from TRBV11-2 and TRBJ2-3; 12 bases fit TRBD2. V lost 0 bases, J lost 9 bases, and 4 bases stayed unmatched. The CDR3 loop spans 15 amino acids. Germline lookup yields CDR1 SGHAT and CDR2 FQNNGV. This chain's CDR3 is CASSLDVLAGGTQYF. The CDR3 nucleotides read TGTGCCAGCAGCTTAGATGTACTAGCGGGAGGCACGCAGTATTTT.

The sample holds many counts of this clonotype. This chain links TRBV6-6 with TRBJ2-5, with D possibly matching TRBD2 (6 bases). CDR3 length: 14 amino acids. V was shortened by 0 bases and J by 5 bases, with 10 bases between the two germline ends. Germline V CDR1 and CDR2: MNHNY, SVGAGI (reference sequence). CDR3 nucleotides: TGTGCCAGCAGTTACTCGGAGGGAGCGGAGACCCAGTACTTC. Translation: CASSYSEGAETQYF.

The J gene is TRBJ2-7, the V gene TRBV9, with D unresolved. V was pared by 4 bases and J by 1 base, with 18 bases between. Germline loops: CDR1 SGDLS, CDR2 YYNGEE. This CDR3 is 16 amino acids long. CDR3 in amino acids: CASSPRAARLSYEQYF. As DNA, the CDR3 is TGTGCCAGCAGCCCCCGGGCGGCTAGATTATCCTACGAGCAGTACTTC.